This T cell receptor beta chain stems from a study of T cell changes during pregnancy in multiple sclerosis. This table comes from immunoSEQ multiplex PCR, and its TCRdb copy is limited to in-frame clones, with some not included. Of 70,000 to 75,000 clones in the sample, roughly 89% are singletons; the top ten hold less than 2%. This CDR3 has 16 amino acids. CDR1 and CDR2 (germline): SGHAT, FQDESV (reference sequence). Trimming cost V 1 base and J 0 bases; bases outside gene matches: 3. The TCR was taken from a female donor with multiple sclerosis, enrolled in a pregnancy study. This sample comprised peripheral blood, obtained in the second trimester of pregnancy. V usage is TRBV11-1 and J usage is TRBJ2-1; 7 bases map to TRBD2. The CDR3 nucleotides read TGTGCCAGCAGCTTAGTGCGCGGGAGCTCCTACAATGAGCAGTTCTTC. Translated: CASSLVRGSSYNEQFF.